This passage covers 30 T cell receptor beta chains from one sample sequenced in a study of somatic mutations in cytotoxic T cells in rheumatoid arthritis. TCRdb's table, derived via immunoSEQ multiplex PCR, lists solely in-frame clones and lacks some. The sample includes more than 4,500 clones, around 73% of them seen just once. The sample consisted of CD8+ T cells sorted from blood. These receptors were obtained from an adult with rheumatoid arthritis.

This sequence joins TRBV19 and TRBJ1-1; D is undetermined. The CDR3 runs to 16 residues. Per the germline V gene, CDR1 is LNHDA and CDR2 is SQIVND (reference sequence). The V end was cut by 4 bases, the J end by 0 bases, with 15 bases between. The CDR3 here is CASSTPTGYMNTEAFF. The CDR3 DNA reads as TGTGCCAGTAGTACGCCGACCGGGTACATGAACACTGAAGCTTTCTTT.

In DNA, the CDR3 is TGTGCCAGTAGGAGAGACTATGGCTACACCTTC. Amino acids: CASRRDYGYTF. The chain uses TRBV19 and TRBJ1-2; D call uncertain. Germline V gene sequence: CDR1 LNHDA, CDR2 SQIVND (reference sequence). This CDR3 has 11 amino acids. The germline V and J ends were trimmed by 6 bases and 3 bases, with 5 bases remaining between them.

For the CDR3, the DNA is TGTGCCAGCAGTGAATGGCATCTCCTGCCCGGGGAGCTGTTTTTT. Its protein is CASSEWHLLPGELFF. The rearrangement uses TRBV25-1 and TRBJ2-2; no firm D call. The CDR3 spans 15 residues. Germline assignment: CDR1 MGHDK and CDR2 SYGVNS. Trimming took 1 base from V and 6 from J, leaving 12 bases between them.

This clone has only a few counts. V and J are TRBV2 and TRBJ2-7; D ambiguous. V lost 4 bases and J lost 4, with 8 bases in between. CDR3 length: 12 amino acids. Germline V CDR1 and CDR2: SNHLY, FYNNEI. This CDR3 reads CASSVPSYEQYF. The CDR3 DNA reads as TGTGCCAGCAGTGTGCCTTCTTACGAGCAGTACTTC.

The gene calls are TRBV7-3 and TRBJ2-1; 11 positions match TRBD2. With 3 bases clipped from V and 3 bases from J, the junction kept 4 bases outside the gene matches. The CDR3 has 16 amino acids. Germline V gives CDR1 SGHTA, CDR2 FQGTGA. CDR3 loop: CASSFSGGARYNEQFF. The CDR3 DNA sequence: TGTGCCAGCAGCTTTAGCGGGGGGGCCCGCTACAATGAGCAGTTCTTC.

This clone was picked up a small number of times. The chain recombines TRBV30 with TRBJ1-1; tentative D call: TRBD1 (5 bases). The germline CDR1 and CDR2 sequences are GTSNPN and SVGIG (reference sequence). V was trimmed by 2 bases and J by 3 bases, leaving 13 bases between them. The CDR3 runs to 14 residues. The CDR3 nucleotides read TGTGCCTGGAGTAGCGCGGGGGGATACACTGAAGCTTTCTTT. It is translated as CAWSSAGGYTEAFF.

On this clone: A read error may produce the germline difference seen at one junction end. CDR3 region: CASRSTSRAYTEAFF. As DNA, the CDR3 is TGTGCCAGCAGATCGACCTCCAGGGCATACACCGAAGCTTTCTTT. The gene calls are TRBV6-5 and TRBJ1-1; D might be TRBD1 (5 bases). Looked up from germline, CDR1 is MNHEY and CDR2 is SVGAGI. The CDR3 runs to 15 residues.

The chain is built from TRBV18 and TRBJ1-2; 7 nucleotides match TRBD1. The CDR3 length is 12 residues. The V gene's germline CDR1 is KGHSH and CDR2 LQKENI. Germline trimming cut 5 bases from V and 7 bases from J; bases unmatched to any gene: 4. The CDR3 spells CASSDRESGYTF. CDR3 nucleotide sequence: TGTGCCAGCTCAGACAGGGAAAGTGGCTACACCTTC.

The chain couples TRBV19 to TRBJ1-2, with TRBD1 matching 7 bases. The V gene's germline CDR1 is LNHDA and CDR2 SQIVND (reference sequence). The CDR3 length is 14 residues. Trimming at V came to 5 bases and at J to 4 bases, leaving 7 bases not matched to a gene. For the CDR3, the DNA is TGTGCCAGTAGTCTTCCAGGGGGGGCCTATGGCTACACCTTC. This sequence encodes CASSLPGGAYGYTF. Full variable domain (remainder filled in from reference TRBV19 and TRBJ1-2): DGGITQSPKYLFRKEGQNVTLSCEQNLNHDAMYWYRQDPGQGLRLIYYSQIVNDFQKGDIAEGYSVSREKKESFPLTVTSAQKNPTAFYLCASSLPGGAYGYTFGSGTRLTVV.

This clone appeared a few times. The genes are TRBV10-2 and TRBJ2-7; no reliable D call. Trimming took 3 bases from V and 5 from J, leaving 17 bases between them. The germline V gene has CDR1 WSHSY and CDR2 SAAADI. This CDR3 contains 15 residues. The CDR3 reads CASSEGISTLDEQYF. The CDR3 coding sequence is TGCGCCAGCAGTGAAGGAATCAGCACCCTCGACGAGCAGTACTTC.

V is TRBV5-4 and J is TRBJ1-1; possibly TRBD1 for D (5 bases). Germline CDR1 is SGHNT and CDR2 is YYREEE (reference sequence). This CDR3 has 14 amino acids. V gave up 0 bases and J gave up 3 bases, with 9 bases separating them. CDR3 sequence reads: CASSLGQRYTEAFF. In DNA, the CDR3 is TGTGCCAGCAGCTTGGGACAGCGCTACACTGAAGCTTTCTTT.

The rearrangement joins TRBV7-9 to TRBJ2-7; 13 nucleotides agree with TRBD2. With 5 bases clipped from V and 3 bases from J, the junction kept 16 bases outside the gene matches. CDR1 is SEHNR and CDR2 is FQNEAQ in the germline V gene (reference sequence). The CDR3 length is 19 residues. In DNA form, the CDR3 reads TGTGCCAGCAGCACCAAAAACCCCGTGACTAGCGGGGGGCGCTACGAGCAGTACTTC. This encodes CASSTKNPVTSGGRYEQYF.

This sequence joins TRBV2 and TRBJ2-3, with 7 bases fitting TRBD2. The CDR3 runs 15 residues. Losses at the gene ends were 5 bases for V and 0 bases for J; bases not matched to a gene: 5. CDR1 is SNHLY and CDR2 is FYNNEI in the germline V gene. The CDR3 DNA reads as TGTGCCAGCAGTCCTAGCGGAGCTAGCACAGATACGCAGTATTTT. This codes for CASSPSGASTDTQYF.

In its sample, this clone was seen a few times. This sequence joins TRBV2 and TRBJ1-5; 7 positions agree with TRBD1. CDR3 length equals 15 residues. V dropped 0 bases and J dropped 5; count of bases not matched to a gene: 4. Looked up from germline, CDR1 is SNHLY and CDR2 is FYNNEI. For the CDR3, the DNA is TGTGCCAGCAGTGAAGCGCCACAGGGGTATCAGCCCCAGCATTTT. This sequence encodes CASSEAPQGYQPQHF.

In this sample, this clone turned up a few times. The rearrangement links TRBV27 to TRBJ1-3; no firm D call. The CDR3 extends over 15 amino acids. The germline V gene has CDR1 MNHEY and CDR2 SMNVEV (reference sequence). Trimming cost V 2 bases and J 0 bases, with 8 bases left between them. The CDR3 DNA reads TGTGCCAGCAGTTTAAACGGTGGCTCTGGAAACACCATATATTTT. It translates to CASSLNGGSGNTIYF.

The rearrangement uses TRBV7-9 and TRBJ2-7, with D hard to call. This CDR3 is built from 12 residues. CDR1 and CDR2 from the germline V gene are SEHNR and FQNEAQ (reference sequence). The ends were cut back, 4 bases at V and 0 bases at J, with 4 bases in the middle. The CDR3 spells CASSSFSYEQYF. In DNA, the CDR3 is TGTGCCAGCAGCTCCTTCTCCTACGAGCAGTACTTC.

There are a few counts of this clone. This rearrangement joins TRBV10-2 to TRBJ2-7; 10 bases are shared with TRBD2. Germline V gene sequence: CDR1 WSHSY, CDR2 SAAADI. The CDR3 is 14 residues long. The ends lost 3 bases at V and 4 bases at J; junction bases unmatched: 3. CDR3 bases: TGCGCCAGCAGTGATCCTAGCGGGGGTTACGAGCAGTACTTC. Translating gives CASSDPSGGYEQYF.

The J gene is TRBJ1-3, the V gene TRBV19, with D unclear. From germline, CDR1 is LNHDA and CDR2 SQIVND (reference sequence). There are 15 residues in the CDR3. The V end was cut by 5 bases, the J end by 0 bases, with 11 bases between. The chain's CDR3 is CASSQNGYSGNTIYF. The DNA for the CDR3 is TGTGCCAGTAGTCAAAACGGTTACTCTGGAAACACCATATATTTT.

The J gene is TRBJ2-7, the V gene TRBV4-1; the D gene is possibly TRBD1 (7 bases). The CDR3 spans 16 residues. The V end lost 1 base, the J end lost 3 bases, and 16 bases lay between the germline ends. The V gene's germline CDR1 is MGHRA and CDR2 YSYEKL. Written as DNA, the CDR3 is TGCGCCAGCAGCCAAGTTGGGCGGGACAGCCACTACGAGCAGTACTTC. This gives the protein CASSQVGRDSHYEQYF.

The chain combines TRBV5-6 with TRBJ2-5; TRBD2 aligns across 9 bases. TRBJ2-7 matches the DNA end more closely, so the J call is doubtful. CDR3 length equals 14 residues. The germline gives CDR1 SGHDT, CDR2 YYEEEE. CDR3 coding DNA: TGTGCCAGCAGCCTAGCGGGGAGCTCCTACGAGCAGTACTTC. This sequence encodes CASSLAGSSYEQYF.

The rearrangement joins TRBV5-6 to TRBJ1-2; 9 bases match TRBD1. Trimming at V came to 3 bases and at J to 7 bases, leaving 7 bases not matched to a gene. This CDR3 is built from 14 residues. Germline V CDR1 and CDR2: SGHDT, YYEEEE. Here the CDR3 reads CASSSGTGSVGYTF. The DNA for the CDR3 is TGTGCCAGCAGCTCTGGGACAGGGTCGGTTGGCTACACCTTC.

The chain combines TRBV13 with TRBJ1-1, with D uncertain. The V end lost 7 bases, the J end lost 0 bases, and 3 bases lay between the germline ends. The CDR3 length is 11 residues. Germline CDR1 is PRHDT and CDR2 is FYEKMQ (reference sequence). CDR3 amino acids: CASNLNTEAFF. Written as DNA, the CDR3 is TGTGCCAGCAACTTGAACACTGAAGCTTTCTTT.

The CDR3 DNA reads as TGTGCCATCAGTGGATACTGGACAGGGGAAATTTACTCACCCCTCCACTTT. Residues: CAISGYWTGEIYSPLHF. The V and J genes are TRBV10-3 and TRBJ1-6; 9 positions agree with TRBD1. The CDR3 contains 17 residues. Germline V gives CDR1 ENHRY, CDR2 SYGVKD. V lost 4 bases, J lost 10 bases, and 14 bases stayed unmatched.

The chain joins TRBV5-4 to TRBJ2-7; the D gene is possibly TRBD1 (5 bases). Deletions cut 4 bases from V and 7 bases from J, with 9 bases between. CDR3 length equals 11 residues. The germline gives CDR1 SGHNT, CDR2 YYREEE (reference sequence). The CDR3 sequence: CASSKSGEQYF. DNA for the CDR3: TGTGCCAGCAGCAAATCAGGGGAGCAGTACTTC. The variable domain in full, with the rest retrieved from reference TRBV5-4 and TRBJ2-7, is ETGVTQSPTHLIKTRGQQVTLRCSSQSGHNTVSWYQQALGQGPQFIFQYYREEENGRGNFPPRFSGLQFPNYSSELNVNALELDDSALYLCASSKSGEQYFGPGTRLTVT.

This clone has just one count. CDR3 in amino acids: CASSLSTNYGYTF. The CDR3 bases are TGTGCCAGCAGCTTGTCGACTAACTATGGCTACACCTTC. This rearrangement joins TRBV5-6 to TRBJ1-2; D call uncertain. CDR1 is SGHDT, CDR2 YYEEEE, per germline. Trimming took off 1 base at V and 0 bases at J, with 4 bases between the two ends. This CDR3 is 13 amino acids long.

The chain carries TRBV28 and TRBJ1-6; 7 bases fit TRBD1. Trimming at V came to 8 bases and at J to 7 bases, leaving 11 bases not matched to a gene. In germline, CDR1 is MDHEN, CDR2 SYDVKM. This CDR3 region has 15 residues. The CDR3 is CASSPRGPRNSPLHF. Written as DNA, the CDR3 is TGTGCCAGCTCCCCTAGGGGGCCGAGGAATTCACCCCTCCACTTT.

The chain combines TRBV28 with TRBJ1-1; D call uncertain. V lost 2 bases and J lost 0, with 7 bases in between. Germline CDR1 reads MDHEN; CDR2 reads SYDVKM. The length of the CDR3 is 14 residues. CDR3 sequence (DNA): TGTGCCAGCAGTTTAACTACCATGAACACTGAAGCTTTCTTT. Its protein product is CASSLTTMNTEAFF. Drawing the rest from reference TRBV28 and TRBJ1-1, the complete variable domain is DVKVTQSSRYLVKRTGEKVFLECVQDMDHENMFWYRQDPGLGLRLIYFSYDVKMKEKGDIPEGYSVSREKKERFSLILESASTNQTSMYLCASSLTTMNTEAFFGQGTRLTVV.

The chain is built from TRBV27 and TRBJ2-2, with 9 bases that match TRBD2. The germline V gene has CDR1 MNHEY and CDR2 SMNVEV (reference sequence). This CDR3 is built from 14 residues. The trim removed 8 bases at V and 6 bases at J, leaving 7 bases unmatched. The CDR3 DNA sequence: TGTGCCAGCTCTGCGGGGGGGCGGGCCGGGGAGCTGTTTTTT. Protein: CASSAGGRAGELFF.

This clone is a singleton in its sample. This chain uses TRBV2 with TRBJ2-7; D may be TRBD1 or TRBD2 (6 bases each). V gave up 4 bases and J gave up 0 bases, with 16 bases separating them. Per the germline V gene, CDR1 is SNHLY and CDR2 is FYNNEI. This CDR3 spans 16 amino acids. CDR3 bases: TGTGCCAGCAGTGGACATCCGGGGGCGACCTCCTACGAGCAGTACTTC. This translates into CASSGHPGATSYEQYF.

The chain uses TRBV27 and TRBJ2-5, with no clear D. The germline gives CDR1 MNHEY, CDR2 SMNVEV (reference sequence). V lost 4 bases and J 4 bases, leaving 10 bases between the germline ends. The CDR3 has 13 residues. The CDR3 DNA sequence: TGTGCCAGCAGTTCAAACCCTCTAGAGACCCAGTACTTC. The encoded protein is CASSSNPLETQYF.